This T cell receptor (beta chain) was sequenced during a study of metastatic and nonmetastatic thyroid tumors. Study information: Repertoire data that came from the blood and tumor or nodule tissue of malignant and benign thyroid patients were compared.

Original analysis: Using the CDR3 differences seen across clinicopathological groups, the authors built a distant-metastasis classifier for papillary thyroid cancer, which was meant to discriminate distant-metastatic patients. MiXCR was used by TCRdb to re-call the PCR reads. The V and J calls here are based on TCRdb, not the publication. The table has approximately 28,000 clones, approximately 19% seen once. No treatment of any kind had been given to any patient before thyroid surgery. This clone was seen at least ten times. Its antigen remains unknown. The CDR3 contains 15 residues. V shed 5 bases, J shed 0 bases, and the junction held 7 bases outside the gene matches. Study-wide findings and caveats: Versus benign nodules, malignant thyroid tumors reportedly had significantly higher TCR beta diversity, in blood and tumor.

The gene calls are TRBV12-3 or TRBV12-4 and TRBJ2-7, with 7 bases matching TRBD1. The sequence came from a female donor with papillary thyroid cancer or a benign thyroid nodule (not recorded which). Some clones in this sample may be carry-over from other donors' samples. The specimen sequenced was blood. The CDR3 coding sequence is TGTGCCAGCAGTCCCGGACAGGCGGGCTCCTACGAGCAGTACTTC. Residues: CASSPGQAGSYEQYF.